This T cell receptor beta chain appears in the sequencing data of a study of T-cell reconstitution after alpha-beta-depleted transplantation in children. Unique molecular identifiers were used to barcode this TCRbeta library. TCRdb ran MiXCR on the PCR reads and lists one entry per CDR3 protein. The data contain about 610,000 distinct CDR3 sequences, over 9.5% of them seen just once; the ten biggest clones take up about 4.3%. This clonotype has a count of ten or more. The CDR3 length is 13 residues. Germline-derived CDR1 and CDR2 are SGHTA and FQGNSA. V lost 5 bases and J 1 base, leaving 8 bases between the germline ends.

This receptor was taken from a human donor who donated a stem cell graft to a child with acute myeloid leukemia. Sample: PBMCs from the stem cell graft donor, taken from the stem cell graft. The chain recombines TRBV7-2 with TRBJ1-1; a possible D gene is TRBD1 (6 bases). CDR3 sequence reads: CASSQQGNTEAFF. In nucleotides, the CDR3 is TGTGCCAGCAGCCAACAGGGGAACACTGAAGCTTTCTTT.